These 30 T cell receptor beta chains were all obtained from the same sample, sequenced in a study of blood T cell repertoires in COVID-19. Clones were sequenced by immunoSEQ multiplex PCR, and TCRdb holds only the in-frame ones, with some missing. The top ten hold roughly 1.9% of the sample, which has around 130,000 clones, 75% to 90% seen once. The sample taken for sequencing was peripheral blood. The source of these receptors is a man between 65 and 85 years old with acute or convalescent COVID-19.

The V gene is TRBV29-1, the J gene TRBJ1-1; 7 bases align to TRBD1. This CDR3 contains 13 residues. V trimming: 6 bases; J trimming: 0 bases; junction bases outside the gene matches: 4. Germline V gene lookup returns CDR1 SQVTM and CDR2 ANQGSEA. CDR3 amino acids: CSVQGQLNTEAFF. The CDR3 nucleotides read TGCAGCGTCCAGGGACAGTTGAACACTGAAGCTTTCTTT.

CDR3 sequence: CASSSGQGARAVTSEQYF. The CDR3 nucleotides read TGTGCCAGCAGCTCCGGACAGGGGGCGCGAGCGGTCACTTCCGAGCAGTACTTC. The chain combines TRBV7-8 with TRBJ2-7, with 11 bases aligning to TRBD1. V was pared by 4 bases and J by 6 bases, with 17 bases of the junction left unmatched. This CDR3 is 18 amino acids long. Germline V gene sequence: CDR1 SGHVS, CDR2 FQNEAQ.

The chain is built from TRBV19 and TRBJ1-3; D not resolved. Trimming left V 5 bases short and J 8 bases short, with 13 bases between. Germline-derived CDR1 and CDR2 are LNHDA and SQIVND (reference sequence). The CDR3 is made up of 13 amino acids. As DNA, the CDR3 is TGTGCCAGTAGTCCCGGTGGTATGGACACCATATATTTT. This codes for CASSPGGMDTIYF.

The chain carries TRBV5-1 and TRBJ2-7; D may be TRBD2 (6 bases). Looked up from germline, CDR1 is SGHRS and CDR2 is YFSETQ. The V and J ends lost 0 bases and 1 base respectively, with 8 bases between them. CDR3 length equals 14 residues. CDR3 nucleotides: TGCGCCAGCAGCTTGGGGAGGGTATCCTACGAGCAGTACTTC. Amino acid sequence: CASSLGRVSYEQYF.

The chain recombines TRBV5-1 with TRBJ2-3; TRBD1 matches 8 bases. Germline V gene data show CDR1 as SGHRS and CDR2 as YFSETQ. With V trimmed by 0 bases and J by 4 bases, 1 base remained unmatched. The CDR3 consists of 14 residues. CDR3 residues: CASSLEQGADTQYF. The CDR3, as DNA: TGCGCCAGCAGCTTGGAACAGGGGGCAGATACGCAGTATTTT.

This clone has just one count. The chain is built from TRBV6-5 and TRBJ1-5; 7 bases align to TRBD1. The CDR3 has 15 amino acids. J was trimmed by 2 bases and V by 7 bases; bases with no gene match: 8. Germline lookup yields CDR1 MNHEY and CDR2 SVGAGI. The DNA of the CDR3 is TGTGCCAGCAATGGTTCAGGGGGAGGCAATCAGCCCCAGCATTTT. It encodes CASNGSGGGNQPQHF.

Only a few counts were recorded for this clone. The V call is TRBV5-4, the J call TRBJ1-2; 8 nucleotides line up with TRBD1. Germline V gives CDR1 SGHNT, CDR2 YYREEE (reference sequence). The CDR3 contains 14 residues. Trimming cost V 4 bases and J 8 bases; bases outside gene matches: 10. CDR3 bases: TGTGCCAGCAGCACCTCAGGGGGCCCCTACGGCTACACCTTC. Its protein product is CASSTSGGPYGYTF. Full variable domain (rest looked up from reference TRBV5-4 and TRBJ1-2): ETGVTQSPTHLIKTRGQQVTLRCSSQSGHNTVSWYQQALGQGPQFIFQYYREEENGRGNFPPRFSGLQFPNYSSELNVNALELDDSALYLCASSTSGGPYGYTFGSGTRLTVV.

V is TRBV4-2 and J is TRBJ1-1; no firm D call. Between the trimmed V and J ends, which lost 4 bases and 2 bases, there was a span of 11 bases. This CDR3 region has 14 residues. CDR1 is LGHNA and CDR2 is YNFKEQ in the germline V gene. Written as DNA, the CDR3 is TGTGCCAGCAGCCCGAGGCTGGGTAACACTGAAGCTTTCTTT. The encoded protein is CASSPRLGNTEAFF.

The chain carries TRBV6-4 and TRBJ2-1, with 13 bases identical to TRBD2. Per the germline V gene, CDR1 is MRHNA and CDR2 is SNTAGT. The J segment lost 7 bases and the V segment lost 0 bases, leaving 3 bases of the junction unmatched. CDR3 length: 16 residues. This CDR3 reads CASSDSGTSGANEQFF. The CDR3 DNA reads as TGTGCCAGCAGTGACTCCGGGACTAGCGGGGCGAATGAGCAGTTCTTC.

CDR3 sequence (DNA): TGTGCCAGCAGCCCCCAGACAGGGGGTCGGTCTTTCTTT. This codes for CASSPQTGGRSFF. The rearrangement uses TRBV11-3 and TRBJ1-1; 9 bases line up with TRBD1. The length of the CDR3 is 13 residues. The junction had 10 bases not matched to a gene; V was cut back by 5 bases and J by 12 bases. The V gene's germline CDR1 is SGHNT and CDR2 YENEEA.

The CDR3 sequence: CASSLSPGTDTQYF. In DNA, the CDR3 is TGTGCCAGCAGCCTATCCCCGGGCACAGATACGCAGTATTTT. The chain carries TRBV3-1 (or the pseudogene TRBV3-2) and TRBJ2-3; no firm D call. Trimming pared 4 bases from V and 1 base from J, leaving 9 bases between. This CDR3 spans 14 amino acids. Germline CDR1 reads LGHDT; CDR2 reads YNNKEL (reference sequence).

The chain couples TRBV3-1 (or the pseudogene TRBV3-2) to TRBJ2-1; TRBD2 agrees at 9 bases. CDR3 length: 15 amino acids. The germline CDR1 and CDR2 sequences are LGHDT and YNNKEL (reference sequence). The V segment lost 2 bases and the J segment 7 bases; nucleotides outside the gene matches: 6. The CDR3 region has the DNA TGTGCCAGCAGCCAAAGGGCGGGGGGGCGAAATGAGCAGTTCTTC. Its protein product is CASSQRAGGRNEQFF.

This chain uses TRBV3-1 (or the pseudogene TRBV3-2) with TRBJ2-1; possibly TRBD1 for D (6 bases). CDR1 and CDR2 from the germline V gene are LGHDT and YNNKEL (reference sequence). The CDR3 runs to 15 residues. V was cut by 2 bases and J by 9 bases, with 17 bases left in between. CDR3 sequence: CASSQPSGQGSEQFF. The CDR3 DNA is TGTGCCAGCAGCCAACCCTCGGGCCAGGGGAGTGAGCAGTTCTTC.

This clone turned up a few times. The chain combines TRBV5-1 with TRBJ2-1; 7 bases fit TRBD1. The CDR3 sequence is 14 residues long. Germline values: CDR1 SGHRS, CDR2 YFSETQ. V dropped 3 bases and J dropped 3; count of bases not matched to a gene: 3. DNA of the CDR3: TGCGCCAGCAGCTCAGACAGGGTCTACAATGAGCAGTTCTTC. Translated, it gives CASSSDRVYNEQFF.

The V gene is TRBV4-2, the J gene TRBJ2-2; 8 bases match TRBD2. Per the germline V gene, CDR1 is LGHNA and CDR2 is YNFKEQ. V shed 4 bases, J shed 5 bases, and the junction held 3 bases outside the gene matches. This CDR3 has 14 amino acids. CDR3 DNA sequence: TGTGCCAGCAGCCGTCGGGGGGGTACCGGGGAGCTGTTTTTT. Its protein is CASSRRGGTGELFF.

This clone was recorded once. CDR3 coding DNA: TGTGCCAGTAGTATTTCAGGGATTGACGCTTTCTTT. Amino acids: CASSISGIDAFF. The chain is built from TRBV19 and TRBJ1-1; D is perhaps TRBD1 (5 bases). Germline assignment: CDR1 LNHDA and CDR2 SQIVND (reference sequence). Trimming shortened V by 3 bases and J by 11 bases, and 13 bases separated the two germline ends. CDR3 length equals 12 residues.

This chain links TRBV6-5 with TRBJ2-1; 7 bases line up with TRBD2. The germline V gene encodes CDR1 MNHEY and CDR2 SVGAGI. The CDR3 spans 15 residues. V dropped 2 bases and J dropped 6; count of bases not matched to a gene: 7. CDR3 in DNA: TGTGCCAGCAGTTACGGGGCTTGGGGGGGCAATGAGCAGTTCTTC. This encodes CASSYGAWGGNEQFF.

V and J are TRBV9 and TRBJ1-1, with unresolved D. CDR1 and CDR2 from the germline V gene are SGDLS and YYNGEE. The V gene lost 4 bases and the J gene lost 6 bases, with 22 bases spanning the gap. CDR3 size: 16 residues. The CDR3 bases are TGTGCCAGCAGCCTTAGTCCTCTGCCCTCCCCACCTGAAGCTTTCTTT. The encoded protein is CASSLSPLPSPPEAFF.

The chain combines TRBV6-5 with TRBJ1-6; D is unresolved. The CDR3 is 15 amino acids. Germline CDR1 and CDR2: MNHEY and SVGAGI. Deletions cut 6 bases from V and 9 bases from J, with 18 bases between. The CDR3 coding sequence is TGTGCCAGCAGAAGCGATGGCTTCGGGGTTTCACCCCTCCACTTT. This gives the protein CASRSDGFGVSPLHF.

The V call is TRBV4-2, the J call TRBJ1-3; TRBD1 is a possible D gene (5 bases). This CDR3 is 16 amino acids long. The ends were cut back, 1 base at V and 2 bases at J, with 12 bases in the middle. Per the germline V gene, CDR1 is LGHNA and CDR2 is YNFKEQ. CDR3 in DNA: TGTGCCAGCAGCCAAGGAACGATAGGGGCTGGAAACACCATATATTTT. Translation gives CASSQGTIGAGNTIYF.

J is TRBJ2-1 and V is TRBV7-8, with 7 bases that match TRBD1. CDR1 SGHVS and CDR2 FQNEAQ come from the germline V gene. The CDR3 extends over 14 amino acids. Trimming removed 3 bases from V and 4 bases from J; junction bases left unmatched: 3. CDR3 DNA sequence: TGTGCCAGCAGCTTCCGGACAGGATACAATGAGCAGTTCTTC. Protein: CASSFRTGYNEQFF. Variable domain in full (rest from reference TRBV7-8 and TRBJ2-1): GAGVSQSPRYKVAKRGQDVALRCDPISGHVSLFWYQQALGQGPEFLTYFQNEAQLDKSGLPSDRFFAERPEGSVSTLKIQRTQQEDSAVYLCASSFRTGYNEQFFGPGTRLTVL.

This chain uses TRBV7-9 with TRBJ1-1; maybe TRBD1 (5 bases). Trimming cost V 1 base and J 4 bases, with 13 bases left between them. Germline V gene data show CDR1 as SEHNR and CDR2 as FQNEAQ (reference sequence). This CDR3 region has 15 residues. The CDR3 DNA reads TGTGCCAGCAGCTTAGGGGCGGGACGGAGCACTGAAGCTTTCTTT. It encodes CASSLGAGRSTEAFF. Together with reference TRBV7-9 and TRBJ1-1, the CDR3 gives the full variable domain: DTGVSQNPRHKITKRGQNVTFRCDPISEHNRLYWYRQTLGQGPEFLTYFQNEAQLEKSRLLSDRFSAERPKGSFSTLEIQRTEQGDSAMYLCASSLGAGRSTEAFFGQGTRLTVV.

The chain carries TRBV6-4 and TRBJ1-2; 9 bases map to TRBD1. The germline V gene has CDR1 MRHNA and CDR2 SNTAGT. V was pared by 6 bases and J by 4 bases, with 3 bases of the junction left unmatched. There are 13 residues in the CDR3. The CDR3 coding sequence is TGTGCCAGCAGACAGGGGGCCTCCTATGGCTACACCTTC. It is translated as CASRQGASYGYTF.

The CDR3 DNA reads TGTGCCAGCAGCTTTTGGACTGCGGGGCAGGGATCTTACGAGCAGTACTTC. The encoded protein is CASSFWTAGQGSYEQYF. This chain connects TRBV5-6 to TRBJ2-7, with D maybe TRBD2 (6 bases). Germline V gene lookup returns CDR1 SGHDT and CDR2 YYEEEE. V dropped 2 bases and J dropped 4 bases, with 22 bases sitting between them. This CDR3 region has 17 residues.

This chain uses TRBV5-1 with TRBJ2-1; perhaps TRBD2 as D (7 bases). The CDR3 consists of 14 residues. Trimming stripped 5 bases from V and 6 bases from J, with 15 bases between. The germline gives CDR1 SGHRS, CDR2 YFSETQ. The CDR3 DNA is TGCGCCAGCAGGGGGGCGGGGGAGTTCAATGAGCAGTTCTTC. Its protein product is CASRGAGEFNEQFF.

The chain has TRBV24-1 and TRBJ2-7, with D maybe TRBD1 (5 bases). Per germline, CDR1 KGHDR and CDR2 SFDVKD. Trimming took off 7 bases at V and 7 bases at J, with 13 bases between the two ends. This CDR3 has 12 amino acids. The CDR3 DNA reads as TGTGCCACCAGCACAGGTTTTGGTGAGCAGTACTTC. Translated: CATSTGFGEQYF.

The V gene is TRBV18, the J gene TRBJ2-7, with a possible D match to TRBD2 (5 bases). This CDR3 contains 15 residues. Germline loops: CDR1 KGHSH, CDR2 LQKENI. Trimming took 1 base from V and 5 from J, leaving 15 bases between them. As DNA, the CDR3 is TGTGCCAGCTCACCACTCCCCGGAGGTATTAACGAGCAGTACTTC. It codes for CASSPLPGGINEQYF.

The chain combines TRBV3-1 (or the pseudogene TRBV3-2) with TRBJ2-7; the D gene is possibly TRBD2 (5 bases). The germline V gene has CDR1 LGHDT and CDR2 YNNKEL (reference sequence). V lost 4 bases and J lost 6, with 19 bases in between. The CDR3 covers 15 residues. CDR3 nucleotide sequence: TGTGCCAGCAGCCCTCCACGCGGGTTAGGAGGCGAGCAGTACTTC. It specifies CASSPPRGLGGEQYF.

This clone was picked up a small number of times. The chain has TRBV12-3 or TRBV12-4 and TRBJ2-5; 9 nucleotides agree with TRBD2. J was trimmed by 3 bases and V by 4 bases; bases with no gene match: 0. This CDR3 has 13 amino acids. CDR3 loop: CASSWTSEETQYF. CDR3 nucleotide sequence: TGTGCCAGCAGTTGGACTAGCGAAGAGACCCAGTACTTC.

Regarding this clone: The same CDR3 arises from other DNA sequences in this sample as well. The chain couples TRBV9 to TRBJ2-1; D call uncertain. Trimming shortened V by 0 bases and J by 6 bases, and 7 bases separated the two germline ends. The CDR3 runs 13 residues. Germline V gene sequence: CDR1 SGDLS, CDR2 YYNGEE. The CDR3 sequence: CASSVDPGNEQFF. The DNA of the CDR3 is TGTGCCAGCAGCGTAGACCCGGGCAATGAGCAGTTCTTC.